Detailed here is one TCR beta chain. The time point is: blood 2 weeks post-SBRT. As for treatment: 15 Gy SBRT to primary tumor, nephrectomy 4 weeks later. After SBRT, blood was collected at 2 and 4 weeks, plus baseline. The repertoire was sequenced with immunoSEQ multiplex PCR; TCRdb's copy has only in-frame clones and lacks some. The sample lists 100,000 to 150,000 clones, 70% to 90% occurring once. The record originates from a study of radiation and T cells in renal cell carcinoma. Across the study: Nephrectomy followed 15 Gy stereotactic body radiation by 4 weeks.

CDR3 length: 11 amino acids. Germline CDR1 is GTSNPN and CDR2 is SVGIG (reference sequence). The V end was cut by 2 bases, the J end by 12 bases, with 12 bases between. The clonotype originates from a woman aged 70 to 79 with renal cell carcinoma. J is TRBJ2-3 and V is TRBV30; D perhaps matches TRBD2 (6 bases). Sequences were derived from blood, sampled from a patient whose treatment included radiotherapy and nephrectomy. The CDR3 region is CAWSMAGSQYF. In DNA, the CDR3 is TGTGCCTGGAGTATGGCGGGGTCCCAGTATTTT.